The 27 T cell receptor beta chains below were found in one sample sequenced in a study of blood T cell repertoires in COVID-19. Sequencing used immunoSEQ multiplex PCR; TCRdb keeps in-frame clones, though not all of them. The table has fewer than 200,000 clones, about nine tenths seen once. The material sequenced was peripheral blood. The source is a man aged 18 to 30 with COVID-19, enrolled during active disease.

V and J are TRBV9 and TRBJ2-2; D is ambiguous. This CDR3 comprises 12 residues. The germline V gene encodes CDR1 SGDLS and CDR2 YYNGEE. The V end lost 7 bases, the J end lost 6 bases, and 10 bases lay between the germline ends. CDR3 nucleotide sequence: TGTGCCAGCGGCTCTCGGGCCGGGGAGCTGTTTTTT. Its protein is CASGSRAGELFF.

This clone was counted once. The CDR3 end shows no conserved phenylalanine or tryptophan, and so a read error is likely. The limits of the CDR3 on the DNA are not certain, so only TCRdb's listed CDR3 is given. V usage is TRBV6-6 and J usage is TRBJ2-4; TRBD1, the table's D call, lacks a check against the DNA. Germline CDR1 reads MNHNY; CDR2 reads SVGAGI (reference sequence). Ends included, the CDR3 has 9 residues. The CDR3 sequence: CASSLGQSN.

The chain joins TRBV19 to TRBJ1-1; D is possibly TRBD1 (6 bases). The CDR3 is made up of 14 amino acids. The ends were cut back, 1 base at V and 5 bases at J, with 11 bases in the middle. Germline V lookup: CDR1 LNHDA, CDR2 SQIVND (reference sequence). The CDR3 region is CASSIAPDRTEAFF. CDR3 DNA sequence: TGTGCCAGTAGTATAGCCCCAGACAGGACTGAAGCTTTCTTT. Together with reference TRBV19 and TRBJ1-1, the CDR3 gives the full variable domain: DGGITQSPKYLFRKEGQNVTLSCEQNLNHDAMYWYRQDPGQGLRLIYYSQIVNDFQKGDIAEGYSVSREKKESFPLTVTSAQKNPTAFYLCASSIAPDRTEAFFGQGTRLTVV.

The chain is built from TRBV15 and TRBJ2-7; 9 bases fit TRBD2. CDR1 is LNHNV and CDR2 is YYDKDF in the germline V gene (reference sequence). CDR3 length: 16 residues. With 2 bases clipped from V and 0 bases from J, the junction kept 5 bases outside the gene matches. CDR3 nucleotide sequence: TGTGCCACCAGCAGAACCGCGGGAGGGCCCTCCTACGAGCAGTACTTC. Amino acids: CATSRTAGGPSYEQYF.

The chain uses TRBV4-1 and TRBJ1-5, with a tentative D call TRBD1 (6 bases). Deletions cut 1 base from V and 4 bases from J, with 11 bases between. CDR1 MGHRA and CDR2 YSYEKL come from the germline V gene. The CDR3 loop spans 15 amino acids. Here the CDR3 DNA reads TGCGCCAGCAGCCAAGTCGACACAGGGAATCAGCCCCAGCATTTT. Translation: CASSQVDTGNQPQHF.

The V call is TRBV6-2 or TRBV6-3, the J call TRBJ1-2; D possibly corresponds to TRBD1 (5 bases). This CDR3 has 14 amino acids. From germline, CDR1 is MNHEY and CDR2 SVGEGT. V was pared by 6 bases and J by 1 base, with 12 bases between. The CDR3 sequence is CASSPSGVNYGYTF. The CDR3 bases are TGTGCCAGCAGCCCATCGGGGGTTAACTATGGCTACACCTTC.

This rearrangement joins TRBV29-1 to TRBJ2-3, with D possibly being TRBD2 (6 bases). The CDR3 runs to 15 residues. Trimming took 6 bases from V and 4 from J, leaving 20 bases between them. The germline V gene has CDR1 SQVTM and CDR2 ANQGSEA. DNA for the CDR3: TGCAGCGTCCCCCAAGAGGCGGGATCGGCAGATACGCAGTATTTT. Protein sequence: CSVPQEAGSADTQYF.

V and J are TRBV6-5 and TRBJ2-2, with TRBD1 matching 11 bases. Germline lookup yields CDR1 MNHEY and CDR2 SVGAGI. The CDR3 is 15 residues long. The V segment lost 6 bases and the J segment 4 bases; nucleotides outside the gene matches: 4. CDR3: CASRPGQGVTGELFF. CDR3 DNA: TGTGCCAGCAGGCCGGGACAGGGGGTCACCGGGGAGCTGTTTTTT.

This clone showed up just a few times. As DNA, the CDR3 is TGTGCCAGCAGTTTTGGGACAGGGATGGGCGAGCAGTACTTC. Translation gives CASSFGTGMGEQYF. The chain combines TRBV28 with TRBJ2-7, with TRBD1 identical over 9 bases. J lost 6 bases, V lost 3 bases, and 6 bases had no gene match. Germline CDR1 MDHEN, CDR2 SYDVKM. This CDR3 has 14 residues.

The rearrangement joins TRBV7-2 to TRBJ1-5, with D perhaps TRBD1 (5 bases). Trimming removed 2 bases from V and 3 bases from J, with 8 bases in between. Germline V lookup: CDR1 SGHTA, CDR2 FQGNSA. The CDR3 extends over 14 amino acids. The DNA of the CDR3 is TGTGCCAGCAGCTTACGGGGGTTCAATCAGCCCCAGCATTTT. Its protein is CASSLRGFNQPQHF.

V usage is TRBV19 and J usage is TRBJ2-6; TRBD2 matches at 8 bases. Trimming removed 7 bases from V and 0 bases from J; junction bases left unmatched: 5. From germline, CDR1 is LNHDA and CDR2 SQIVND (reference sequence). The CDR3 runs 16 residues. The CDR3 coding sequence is TGTGCCAGTATCACCGGGAGGGGCTCTGGGGCCAACGTCCTGACTTTC. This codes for CASITGRGSGANVLTF.

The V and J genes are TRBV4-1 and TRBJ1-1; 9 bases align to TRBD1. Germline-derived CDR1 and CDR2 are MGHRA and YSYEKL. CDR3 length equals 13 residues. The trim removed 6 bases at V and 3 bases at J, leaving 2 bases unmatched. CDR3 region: CASRDRGYTEAFF. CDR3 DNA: TGCGCCAGCAGGGACAGGGGATACACTGAAGCTTTCTTT.

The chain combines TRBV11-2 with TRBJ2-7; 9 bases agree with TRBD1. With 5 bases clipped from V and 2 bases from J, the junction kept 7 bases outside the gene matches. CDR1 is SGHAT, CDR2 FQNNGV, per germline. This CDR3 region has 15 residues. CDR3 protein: CASSPDGQGPYEQYF. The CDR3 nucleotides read TGTGCCAGCAGCCCGGACGGACAGGGGCCCTACGAGCAGTACTTC.

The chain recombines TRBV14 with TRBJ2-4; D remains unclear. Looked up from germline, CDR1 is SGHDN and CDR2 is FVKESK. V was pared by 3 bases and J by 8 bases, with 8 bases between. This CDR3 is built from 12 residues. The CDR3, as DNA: TGTGCCAGCAGCCATCTAGAGGACATTCAGTACTTC. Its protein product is CASSHLEDIQYF.

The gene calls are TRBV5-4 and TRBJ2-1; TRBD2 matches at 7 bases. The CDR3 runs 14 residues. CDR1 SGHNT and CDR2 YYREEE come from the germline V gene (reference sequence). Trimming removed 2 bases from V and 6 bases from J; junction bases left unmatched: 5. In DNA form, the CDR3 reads TGTGCCAGCAGCTTTACAGCGGGGACCAATGAGCAGTTCTTC. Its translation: CASSFTAGTNEQFF. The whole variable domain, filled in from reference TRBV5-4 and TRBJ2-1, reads ETGVTQSPTHLIKTRGQQVTLRCSSQSGHNTVSWYQQALGQGPQFIFQYYREEENGRGNFPPRFSGLQFPNYSSELNVNALELDDSALYLCASSFTAGTNEQFFGPGTRLTVL.

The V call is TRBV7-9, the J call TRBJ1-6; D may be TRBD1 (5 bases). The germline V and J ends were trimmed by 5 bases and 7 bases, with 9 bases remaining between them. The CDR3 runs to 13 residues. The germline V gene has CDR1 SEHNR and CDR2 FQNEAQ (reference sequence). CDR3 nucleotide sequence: TGTGCCAGCAGCACCAGGGAAAATTCACCCCTCCACTTT. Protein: CASSTRENSPLHF.

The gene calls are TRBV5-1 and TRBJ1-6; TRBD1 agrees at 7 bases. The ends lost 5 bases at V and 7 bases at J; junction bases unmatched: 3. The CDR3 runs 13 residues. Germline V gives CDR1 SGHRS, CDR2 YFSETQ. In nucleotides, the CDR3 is TGCGCCAGCAGAAGACAGGGAAATTCACCCCTCCACTTT. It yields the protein CASRRQGNSPLHF.

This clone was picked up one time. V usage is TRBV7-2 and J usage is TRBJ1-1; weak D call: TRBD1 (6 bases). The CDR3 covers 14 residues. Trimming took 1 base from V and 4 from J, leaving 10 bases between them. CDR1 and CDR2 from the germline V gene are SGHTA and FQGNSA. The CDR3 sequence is CASSLVHRATEAFF. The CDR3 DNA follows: TGTGCCAGCAGCTTAGTGCACAGGGCCACTGAAGCTTTCTTT. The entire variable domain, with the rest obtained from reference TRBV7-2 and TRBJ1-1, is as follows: GAGVSQSPSNKVTEKGKDVELRCDPISGHTALYWYRQSLGQGLEFLIYFQGNSAPDKSGLPSDRFSAERTGGSVSTLTIQRTQQEDSAVYLCASSLVHRATEAFFGQGTRLTVV.

DNA of the CDR3: TGTGCCAGCAGCCTCGGGACTAGTTTTGGGTACGAGCAGTACTTC. It translates to CASSLGTSFGYEQYF. The chain has TRBV7-6 and TRBJ2-7, with 8 bases lining up with TRBD2. V was pared by 5 bases and J by 4 bases, with 10 bases of the junction left unmatched. This CDR3 spans 15 amino acids. The germline CDR1 and CDR2 sequences are SGHVS and FNYEAQ.

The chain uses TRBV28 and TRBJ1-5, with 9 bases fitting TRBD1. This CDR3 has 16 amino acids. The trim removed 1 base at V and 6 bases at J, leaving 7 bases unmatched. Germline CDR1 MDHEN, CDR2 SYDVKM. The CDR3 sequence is CASSLSGQGLSQPQHF. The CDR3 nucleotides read TGTGCCAGCAGTTTATCAGGACAGGGGTTGAGTCAGCCCCAGCATTTT.

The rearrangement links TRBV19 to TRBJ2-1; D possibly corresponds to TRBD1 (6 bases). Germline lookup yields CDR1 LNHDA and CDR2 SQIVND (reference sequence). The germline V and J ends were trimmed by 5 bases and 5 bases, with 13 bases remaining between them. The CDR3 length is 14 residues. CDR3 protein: CASSLWTDHNEQFF. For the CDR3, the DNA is TGTGCCAGTAGTCTTTGGACAGATCACAATGAGCAGTTCTTC.

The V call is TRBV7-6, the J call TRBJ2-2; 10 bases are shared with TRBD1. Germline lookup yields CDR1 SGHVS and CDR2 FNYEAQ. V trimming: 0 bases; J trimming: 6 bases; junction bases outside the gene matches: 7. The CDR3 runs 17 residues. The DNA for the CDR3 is TGTGCCAGCAGCTTAGCTCCGGGACAGGGGCATTCCGGGGAGCTGTTTTTT. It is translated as CASSLAPGQGHSGELFF.

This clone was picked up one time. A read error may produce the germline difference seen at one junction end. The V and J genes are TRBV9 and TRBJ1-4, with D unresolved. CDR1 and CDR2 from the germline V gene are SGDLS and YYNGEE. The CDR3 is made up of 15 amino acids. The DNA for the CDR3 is TGTGCCAGCAGCGTAGAGGAGTCCCCCCCGCGGAAACTGCTTTTT. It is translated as CASSVEESPPRKLLF.

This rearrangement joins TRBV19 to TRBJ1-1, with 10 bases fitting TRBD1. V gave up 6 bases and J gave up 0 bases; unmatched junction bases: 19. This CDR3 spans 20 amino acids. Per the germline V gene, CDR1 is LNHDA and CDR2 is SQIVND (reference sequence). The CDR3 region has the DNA TGTGCCAGTAGCCGATACCGGGACAGGGGAAGTTTAGGCCTGAACACTGAAGCTTTCTTT. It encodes CASSRYRDRGSLGLNTEAFF. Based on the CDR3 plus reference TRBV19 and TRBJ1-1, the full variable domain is DGGITQSPKYLFRKEGQNVTLSCEQNLNHDAMYWYRQDPGQGLRLIYYSQIVNDFQKGDIAEGYSVSREKKESFPLTVTSAQKNPTAFYLCASSRYRDRGSLGLNTEAFFGQGTRLTVV.

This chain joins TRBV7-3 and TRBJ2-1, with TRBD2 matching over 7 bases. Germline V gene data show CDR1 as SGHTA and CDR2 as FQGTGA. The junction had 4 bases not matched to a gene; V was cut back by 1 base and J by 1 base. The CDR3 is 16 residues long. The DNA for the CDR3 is TGTGCCAGCAGCTTAAGGGAGGGGAAATCCTACAATGAGCAGTTCTTC. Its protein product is CASSLREGKSYNEQFF.

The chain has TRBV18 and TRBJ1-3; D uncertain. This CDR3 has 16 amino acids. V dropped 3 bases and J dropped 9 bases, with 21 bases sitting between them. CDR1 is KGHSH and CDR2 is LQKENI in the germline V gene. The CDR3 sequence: CASSPLEGLSGSTIYF. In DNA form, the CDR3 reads TGTGCCAGCTCACCTCTTGAGGGCCTGAGTGGCAGCACCATATATTTT.

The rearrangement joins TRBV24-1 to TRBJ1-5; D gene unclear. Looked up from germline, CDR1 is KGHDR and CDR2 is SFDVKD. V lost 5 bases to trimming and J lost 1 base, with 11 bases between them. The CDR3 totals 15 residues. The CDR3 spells CATSGHGPSNQPQHF. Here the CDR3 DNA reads TGTGCCACCAGTGGACATGGTCCCAGCAATCAGCCCCAGCATTTT.